This T cell receptor (beta chain) was profiled in a study of OX40 agonist ivuxolimab in advanced cancers. Study results and limitations: The CD4+ and CD8+ T cells in the blood had expanded clonally by week 6 at 0.1 to 3.0 mg/kg. Not determined was the antigen specificity of the expanded peripheral T cells.

Worth noting for this clone: Its specificity is unknown.

The protocol was immunoSEQ multiplex PCR, while the TCRdb copy is restricted to in-frame clones and leaves out a portion. The sample has 55,000 to 70,000 clones; 65% to 85% are singletons. Germline V gene data show CDR1 as SQVTM and CDR2 as ANQGSEA. The V end was cut by 6 bases, the J end by 4 bases, with 10 bases between. The CDR3 runs to 13 residues. Here the sequenced sample was CD4+ or CD8+ T cells sorted from blood, taken in a trial of the OX40 agonist ivuxolimab. The chain has TRBV29-1 and TRBJ1-6; D unresolved. The sequence was obtained from an adult with an advanced solid tumor such as melanoma, head and neck, liver or kidney cancer. CDR3 region: CSVPGGYNSPLHF. The CDR3 coding sequence is TGCAGCGTCCCGGGAGGGTATAATTCACCCCTCCACTTT.